This T cell receptor beta chain was recorded in a study of blood T cell repertoires in COVID-19. Source study methods: Reference gene primer amplification yielded estimated nucleated cell counts. TCRdb's table, derived via immunoSEQ multiplex PCR, lists solely in-frame clones and lacks some. For V, J and clone size, that table is used; D and trimming come from the DNA. Seen here are 130,000 or so clones, 60% to 80% observed once, and the top ten hold 1.9%. Sequencing used peripheral blood. This clonotype was obtained from a woman in her seventies with acute or convalescent COVID-19.

CDR3: CASSLGTNTGELFF. CDR3 bases: TGTGCCAGCAGCTTGGGCACGAACACCGGGGAGCTGTTTTTT. The chain has TRBV11-2 and TRBJ2-2; D ambiguous. V was trimmed by 3 bases and J by 0 bases, leaving 5 bases between them. The CDR3 totals 14 residues. Germline V lookup: CDR1 SGHAT, CDR2 FQNNGV.